The 15 T cell receptor beta chains in this list originate from one sample, sequenced in a study of T cells after posttransplantation cyclophosphamide. Using immunoSEQ multiplex PCR, the repertoire was profiled, and TCRdb retains in-frame clones only, with some absent. This sample yields fewer than 20,000 clones, of which 74% are seen a single time; 25% to 30% belongs to the top ten. A marrow graft followed busulfan-fludarabine conditioning, with cyclophosphamide on days +3 and +4. Specimen: PBMCs, collected after an allogeneic stem cell transplant with post-transplant cyclophosphamide. The receptors shown here come from a young adult male patient who received an allogeneic stem cell transplant from a related donor, was CMV-positive, and had acute GVHD only. Some T cells may be the graft donor's.

This chain joins TRBV11-2 and TRBJ2-2; unclear D gene. V shed 2 bases and J shed 0 bases, with 7 bases lying between them. Looked up from germline, CDR1 is SGHAT and CDR2 is FQNNGV. This CDR3 has 15 amino acids. DNA for the CDR3: TGTGCCAGCAGCTTATTGGCAGCGAACACCGGGGAGCTGTTTTTT. The encoded protein is CASSLLAANTGELFF.

The chain has TRBV2 and TRBJ1-5; 9 bases align to TRBD1. The CDR3 loop spans 14 amino acids. With 8 bases clipped from V and 2 bases from J, the junction kept 4 bases outside the gene matches. Germline values: CDR1 SNHLY, CDR2 FYNNEI. CDR3 sequence (DNA): TGTGCCAGCCGTTGGACAGGGGGCAATCAGCCCCAGCATTTT. Its protein is CASRWTGGNQPQHF.

This clone counts as medium-sized. The V and J genes are TRBV5-1 and TRBJ2-7; the D gene is possibly TRBD1 (5 bases). Per the germline V gene, CDR1 is SGHRS and CDR2 is YFSETQ. Trimming removed 0 bases from V and 0 bases from J, with 13 bases in between. The CDR3 extends over 16 amino acids. CDR3 DNA sequence: TGCGCCAGCAGCTTGGCGCAGGGAACTTCCTCCTACGAGCAGTACTTC. Protein: CASSLAQGTSSYEQYF.

The V and J genes are TRBV28 and TRBJ1-4; TRBD1 agrees at 8 bases. Germline loops: CDR1 MDHEN, CDR2 SYDVKM. CDR3 length: 15 amino acids. V was pared by 2 bases and J by 1 base, with 0 bases of the junction left unmatched. CDR3 region: CASSLGQGTNEKLFF. CDR3 nucleotides: TGTGCCAGCAGTTTAGGACAGGGAACTAATGAAAAACTGTTTTTT. The whole variable domain, filled in from reference TRBV28 and TRBJ1-4, reads DVKVTQSSRYLVKRTGEKVFLECVQDMDHENMFWYRQDPGLGLRLIYFSYDVKMKEKGDIPEGYSVSREKKERFSLILESASTNQTSMYLCASSLGQGTNEKLFFGSGTQLSVL.

This clone was seen more than once but under ten times. The chain's CDR3 is CASRRQTGTGVENEQFF. In nucleotides, the CDR3 is TGCGCCAGCCGCCGACAGACCGGGACAGGGGTAGAGAATGAGCAGTTCTTC. The gene calls are TRBV5-1 and TRBJ2-1; TRBD1 matches at 10 bases. The CDR3 consists of 17 residues. V shed 7 bases and J 7 bases; nucleotides not matched to a gene: 17. The germline V gene encodes CDR1 SGHRS and CDR2 YFSETQ.

J is TRBJ2-1 and V is TRBV10-2, with 7 nucleotides matching TRBD2. V was pared by 6 bases and J by 4 bases, with 15 bases of the junction left unmatched. Germline V gene lookup returns CDR1 WSHSY and CDR2 SAAADI. The CDR3 is made up of 17 amino acids. The CDR3 region has the DNA TGCGCCAGCAGCCCCCTCCTTAGGGCGGGGGATTACAATGAGCAGTTCTTC. Its translation: CASSPLLRAGDYNEQFF.

V usage is TRBV4-3 and J usage is TRBJ2-1; D might be TRBD2 (6 bases). Germline CDR1 and CDR2: LGHNA and YSLEER. V was cut by 0 bases and J by 9 bases, with 9 bases left in between. This CDR3 is built from 13 residues. CDR3 DNA sequence: TGCGCCAGCAGCCAAGATGGAGGGGTTGAGCAGTTCTTC. Translating it yields CASSQDGGVEQFF.

The chain carries TRBV12-5 and TRBJ1-3; a possible D gene is TRBD1 (6 bases). Germline V gives CDR1 LGHNT, CDR2 FRNRAP. CDR3 length: 14 amino acids. The V gene lost 7 bases and the J gene lost 1 base, with 11 bases spanning the gap. This chain's CDR3 is CASAEQGSGNTIYF. CDR3 in DNA: TGTGCTAGTGCCGAACAGGGTTCTGGAAACACCATATATTTT.

This sequence joins TRBV30 and TRBJ1-3, with D unclear. The CDR3 sequence is 13 residues long. Germline CDR1 reads GTSNPN; CDR2 reads SVGIG (reference sequence). V was trimmed by 2 bases and J by 0 bases, leaving 5 bases between them. The CDR3 DNA sequence: TGTGCCTGGAGTATGAGCTCTGGAAACACCATATATTTT. Amino acids: CAWSMSSGNTIYF.

The gene calls are TRBV9 and TRBJ2-2; no definite D call. Trimming removed 0 bases from V and 0 bases from J, with 9 bases in between. Germline V gene lookup returns CDR1 SGDLS and CDR2 YYNGEE. This CDR3 contains 16 residues. CDR3 sequence reads: CASSVDAGANTGELFF. CDR3 DNA: TGTGCCAGCAGCGTAGACGCAGGTGCGAACACCGGGGAGCTGTTTTTT.

The rearrangement uses TRBV7-9 and TRBJ2-7; 9 bases align to TRBD1. Germline V lookup: CDR1 SEHNR, CDR2 FQNEAQ (reference sequence). The CDR3 covers 16 residues. The J segment lost 1 base and the V segment lost 4 bases, leaving 8 bases of the junction unmatched. The CDR3 DNA sequence: TGTGCCAGCAGCTCAAGCCCGGGACAGGGTTCCTACGAGCAGTACTTC. Translation: CASSSSPGQGSYEQYF.

The genes are TRBV7-2 and TRBJ2-1; 9 positions agree with TRBD1. V gave up 4 bases and J gave up 8 bases; unmatched junction bases: 15. The CDR3 is 17 residues long. Looked up from germline, CDR1 is SGHTA and CDR2 is FQGNSA. This CDR3 reads CASSSQSGQGMMDEQFF. The CDR3 DNA is TGTGCCAGCAGCTCGCAATCGGGACAGGGAATGATGGATGAGCAGTTCTTC.

The chain recombines TRBV7-2 with TRBJ1-5; D ambiguous. Germline V lookup: CDR1 SGHTA, CDR2 FQGNSA. CDR3 length equals 12 residues. The V gene lost 2 bases and the J gene lost 6 bases, with 5 bases spanning the gap. The CDR3 bases are TGTGCCAGCAGCTTACCAGGTCAGCCCCAGCATTTT. Encoded protein: CASSLPGQPQHF.

The CDR3, as DNA: TGCGCCAGCAGCCGGTCTCCAGCGATTACTAATGAAAAACTGTTTTTT. Translated: CASSRSPAITNEKLFF. The rearrangement links TRBV4-1 to TRBJ1-4, with D unclear. CDR1 and CDR2 from the germline V gene are MGHRA and YSYEKL. This CDR3 contains 16 residues. V gave up 4 bases and J gave up 2 bases, with 14 bases separating them.

The rearrangement links TRBV7-7 to TRBJ2-2, with TRBD2 matching 7 bases. Losses at the gene ends were 4 bases for V and 7 bases for J; bases not matched to a gene: 21. This CDR3 spans 19 amino acids. CDR1 is SSHAT and CDR2 is FNYEAQ in the germline V gene (reference sequence). In nucleotides, the CDR3 is TGTGCCAGCAGCTCCCAGATCTTTCGCCTAGCGGATCCTCGCGGGGAGCTGTTTTTT. It encodes CASSSQIFRLADPRGELFF.